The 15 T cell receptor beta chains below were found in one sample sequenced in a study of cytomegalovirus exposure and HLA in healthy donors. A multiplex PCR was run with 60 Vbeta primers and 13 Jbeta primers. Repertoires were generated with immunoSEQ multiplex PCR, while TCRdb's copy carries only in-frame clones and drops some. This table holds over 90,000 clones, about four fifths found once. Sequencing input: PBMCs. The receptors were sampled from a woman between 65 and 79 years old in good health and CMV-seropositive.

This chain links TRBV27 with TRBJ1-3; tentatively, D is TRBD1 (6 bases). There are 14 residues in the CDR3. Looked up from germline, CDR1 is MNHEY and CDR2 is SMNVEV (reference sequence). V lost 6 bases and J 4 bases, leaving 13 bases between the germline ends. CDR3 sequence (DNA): TGTGCCAGCAGACTAACAGGGACAGGAAACACCATATATTTT. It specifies CASRLTGTGNTIYF.

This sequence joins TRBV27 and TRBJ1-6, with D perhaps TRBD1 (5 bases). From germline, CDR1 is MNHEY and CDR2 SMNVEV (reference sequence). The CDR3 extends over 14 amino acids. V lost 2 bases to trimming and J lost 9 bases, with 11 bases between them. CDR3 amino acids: CASSLRQIRSPLHF. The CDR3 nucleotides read TGTGCCAGCAGTTTACGACAGATTCGTTCACCCCTCCACTTT.

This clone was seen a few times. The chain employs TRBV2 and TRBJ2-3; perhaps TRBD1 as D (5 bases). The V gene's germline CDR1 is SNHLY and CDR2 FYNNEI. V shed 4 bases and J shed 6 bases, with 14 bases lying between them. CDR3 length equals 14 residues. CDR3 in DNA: TGTGCCAGCAGTGGGGGCCTCCCTGGGGATACGCAGTATTTT. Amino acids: CASSGGLPGDTQYF.

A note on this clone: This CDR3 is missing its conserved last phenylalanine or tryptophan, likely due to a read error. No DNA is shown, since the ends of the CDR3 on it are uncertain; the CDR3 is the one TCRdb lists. CDR3 protein: CASSKTGGPSY. The chain recombines TRBV4-2 with TRBJ1-3; TRBD1, as called in the table, went unchecked against the DNA. The length of the CDR3 is 11 amino acids, counting both ends. The V gene's germline CDR1 is LGHNA and CDR2 YNFKEQ.

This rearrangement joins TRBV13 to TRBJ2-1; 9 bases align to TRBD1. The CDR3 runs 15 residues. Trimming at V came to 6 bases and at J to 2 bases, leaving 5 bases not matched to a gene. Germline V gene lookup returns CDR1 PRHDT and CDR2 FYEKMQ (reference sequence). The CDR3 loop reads CASSWDRETYNEQFF. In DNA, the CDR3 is TGTGCCAGCAGTTGGGACAGGGAAACCTACAATGAGCAGTTCTTC.

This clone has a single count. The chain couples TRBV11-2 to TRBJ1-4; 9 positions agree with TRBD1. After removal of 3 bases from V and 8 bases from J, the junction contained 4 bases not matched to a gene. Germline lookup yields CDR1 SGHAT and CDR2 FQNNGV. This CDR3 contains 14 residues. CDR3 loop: CASSFDRGNEKLFF. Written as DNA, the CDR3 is TGTGCCAGCAGCTTCGACAGGGGGAACGAAAAACTGTTTTTT.

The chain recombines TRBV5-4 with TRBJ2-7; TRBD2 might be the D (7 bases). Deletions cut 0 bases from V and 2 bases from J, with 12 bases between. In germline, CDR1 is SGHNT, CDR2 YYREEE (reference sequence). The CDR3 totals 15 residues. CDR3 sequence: CASSLAGGPAYEQYF. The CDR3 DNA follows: TGTGCCAGCAGCTTGGCCGGGGGGCCGGCCTACGAGCAGTACTTC.

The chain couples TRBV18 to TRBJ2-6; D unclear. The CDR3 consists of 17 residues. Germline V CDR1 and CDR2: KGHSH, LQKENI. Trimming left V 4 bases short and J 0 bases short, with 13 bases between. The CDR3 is CASSHKTESSGANVLTF. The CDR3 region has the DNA TGTGCCAGCTCACATAAGACGGAGAGCTCTGGGGCCAACGTCCTGACTTTC.

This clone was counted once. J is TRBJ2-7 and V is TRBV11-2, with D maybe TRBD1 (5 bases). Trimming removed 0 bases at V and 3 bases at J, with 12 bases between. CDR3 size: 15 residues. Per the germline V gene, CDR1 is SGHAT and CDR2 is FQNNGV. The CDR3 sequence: CASSLEWAGNYEQYF. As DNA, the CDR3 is TGTGCCAGCAGCTTAGAGTGGGCAGGGAACTACGAGCAGTACTTC.

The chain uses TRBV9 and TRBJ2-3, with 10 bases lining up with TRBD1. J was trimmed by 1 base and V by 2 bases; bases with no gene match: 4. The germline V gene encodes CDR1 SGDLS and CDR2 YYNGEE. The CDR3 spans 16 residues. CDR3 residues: CASSVAGTGGTDTQYF. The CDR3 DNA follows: TGTGCCAGCAGCGTTGCGGGGACAGGGGGCACAGATACGCAGTATTTT.

Here the CDR3 reads CASSFLGTGVATEAFF. CDR3 nucleotides: TGCGCCAGCAGCTTTCTCGGGACGGGGGTGGCCACTGAAGCTTTCTTT. V and J are TRBV5-1 and TRBJ1-1; maybe TRBD1 (5 bases). This CDR3 is built from 16 residues. The germline V and J ends were trimmed by 2 bases and 4 bases, with 18 bases remaining between them. CDR1 is SGHRS and CDR2 is YFSETQ in the germline V gene.

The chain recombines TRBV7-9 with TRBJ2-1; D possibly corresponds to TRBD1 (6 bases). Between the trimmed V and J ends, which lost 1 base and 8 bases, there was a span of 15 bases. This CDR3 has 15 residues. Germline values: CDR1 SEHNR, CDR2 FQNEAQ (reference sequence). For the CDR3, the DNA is TGTGCCAGCAGCTTAGGGGCAGGGTACAGGGATGAGCAGTTCTTC. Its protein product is CASSLGAGYRDEQFF. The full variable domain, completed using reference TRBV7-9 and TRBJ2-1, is DTGVSQNPRHKITKRGQNVTFRCDPISEHNRLYWYRQTLGQGPEFLTYFQNEAQLEKSRLLSDRFSAERPKGSFSTLEIQRTEQGDSAMYLCASSLGAGYRDEQFFGPGTRLTVL.

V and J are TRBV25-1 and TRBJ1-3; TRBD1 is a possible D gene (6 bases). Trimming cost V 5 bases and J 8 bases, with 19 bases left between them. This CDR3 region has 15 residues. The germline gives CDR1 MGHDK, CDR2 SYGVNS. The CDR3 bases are TGTGCCAGCAGTATCGGGGGGGCGGCGGTTGACACCATATATTTT. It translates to CASSIGGAAVDTIYF.

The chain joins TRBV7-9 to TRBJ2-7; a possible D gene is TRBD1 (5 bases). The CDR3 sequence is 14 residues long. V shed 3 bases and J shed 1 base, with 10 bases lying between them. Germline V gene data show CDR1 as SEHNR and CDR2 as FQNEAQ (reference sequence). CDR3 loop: CASSLETVSYEQYF. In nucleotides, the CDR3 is TGTGCCAGCAGCTTGGAGACAGTGTCCTACGAGCAGTACTTC.

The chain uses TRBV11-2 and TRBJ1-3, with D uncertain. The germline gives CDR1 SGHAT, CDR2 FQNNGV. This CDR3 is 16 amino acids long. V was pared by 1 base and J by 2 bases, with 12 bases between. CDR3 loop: CASSLVTPGAGNTIYF. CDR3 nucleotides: TGTGCCAGCAGCTTAGTGACCCCCGGGGCTGGAAACACCATATATTTT.